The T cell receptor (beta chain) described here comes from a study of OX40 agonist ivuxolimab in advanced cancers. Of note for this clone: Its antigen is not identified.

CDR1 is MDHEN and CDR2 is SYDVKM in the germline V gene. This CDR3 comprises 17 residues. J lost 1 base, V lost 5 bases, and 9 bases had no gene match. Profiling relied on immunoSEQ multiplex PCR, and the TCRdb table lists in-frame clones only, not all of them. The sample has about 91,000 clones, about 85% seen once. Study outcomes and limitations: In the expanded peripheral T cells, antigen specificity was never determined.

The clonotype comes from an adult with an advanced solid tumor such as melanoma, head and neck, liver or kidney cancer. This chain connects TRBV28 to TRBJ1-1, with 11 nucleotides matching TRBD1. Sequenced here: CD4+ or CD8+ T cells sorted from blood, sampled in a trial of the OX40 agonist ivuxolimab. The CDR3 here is CASSPWTGGEGNTEAFF. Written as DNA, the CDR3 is TGTGCCAGCAGTCCATGGACAGGGGGCGAAGGGAACACTGAAGCTTTCTTT.